This entry lists 10 T cell receptor beta chains sequenced from one sample in a study of T cell repertoires in cytomegalovirus infection. TCRdb analysed the reads with MiXCR anew, one entry per CDR3 protein. The sample carries some 500,000 distinct CDR3 sequences, roughly a third recorded once. For these TCRs, the target antigens are not known. The material was cultured PBMCs, obtained from culture after CMV antigen stimulation. The receptors here all came from a human donor in good health (CMV status not recorded). Some clones in this sample may be carry-over from other donors' samples.

About this clonotype: The junction departs from the called germline gene at one end, perhaps through a read error. The gene calls are TRBV4-1 and TRBJ1-2, with D perhaps TRBD1 (6 bases). Germline loops: CDR1 MGHRA, CDR2 YSYEKL. The CDR3 has 15 residues. DNA for the CDR3: TGTGCCAGCAGCCAACGCCGGACAGCCAACTATGGCTACACCTTC. This gives the protein CASSQRRTANYGYTF.

At least ten counts were recorded for this clonotype. The chain employs TRBV4-1 and TRBJ1-5; 9 positions match TRBD1. In germline, CDR1 is MGHRA, CDR2 YSYEKL. Trimming cost V 4 bases and J 3 bases; bases outside gene matches: 7. The CDR3 has 16 amino acids. The CDR3 coding sequence is TGCGCCAGCAGCCCTACCGGGACAGGGACCAATCAGCCCCAGCATTTT. It is translated as CASSPTGTGTNQPQHF.

A few counts support this clonotype. The chain combines TRBV7-2 with TRBJ2-3; D gene ambiguous. Germline CDR1 is SGHTA and CDR2 is FQGNSA. This CDR3 spans 17 amino acids. V dropped 1 base and J dropped 0 bases, with 14 bases sitting between them. CDR3 sequence: CASSLGKRVRSTDTQYF. The CDR3 DNA sequence: TGTGCCAGCAGCTTAGGGAAAAGAGTAAGGAGCACAGATACGCAGTATTTT.

This clonotype was picked up a small number of times. The chain joins TRBV5-1 to TRBJ1-1; D uncertain. The CDR3 is made up of 13 amino acids. Per the germline V gene, CDR1 is SGHRS and CDR2 is YFSETQ. The V gene lost 0 bases and the J gene lost 8 bases, with 11 bases spanning the gap. CDR3 in DNA: TGCGCCAGCAGCTTGGTCGCGAGCGTGGAAGCTTTCTTT. Translation gives CASSLVASVEAFF.

This chain joins TRBV6-2 or TRBV6-3 and TRBJ2-3; 10 bases map to TRBD2. Germline CDR1 reads MNHEY; CDR2 reads SVGEGT. Unmatched junction bases numbered 7, after V lost 5 bases and J lost 2 bases. The CDR3 is 16 residues long. The CDR3 region is CASSPSGRGVTDTQYF. In DNA, the CDR3 is TGTGCCAGCAGTCCTAGCGGGAGAGGGGTCACAGATACGCAGTATTTT.

This clonotype was seen only a few times. The chain recombines TRBV7-9 with TRBJ2-5; no reliable D call. V was shortened by 3 bases and J by 5 bases, with 10 bases between the two germline ends. The V gene's germline CDR1 is SEHNR and CDR2 FQNEAQ (reference sequence). The CDR3 has 13 residues. CDR3 residues: CASSFPSTETQYF. The CDR3 DNA reads TGTGCCAGCAGCTTCCCTAGTACCGAGACCCAGTACTTC. Combining the CDR3 with reference TRBV7-9 and TRBJ2-5 gives the whole variable domain DTGVSQNPRHKITKRGQNVTFRCDPISEHNRLYWYRQTLGQGPEFLTYFQNEAQLEKSRLLSDRFSAERPKGSFSTLEIQRTEQGDSAMYLCASSFPSTETQYFGPGTRLLVL.

In this sample, this clonotype turned up a few times. The chain is built from TRBV12-5 and TRBJ2-1; TRBD2 aligns across 10 bases. The CDR3 length is 15 residues. Germline lookup yields CDR1 LGHNT and CDR2 FRNRAP. V dropped 5 bases and J dropped 7; count of bases not matched to a gene: 8. The CDR3 region is CASGQSGRARNEQFF. The CDR3 bases are TGTGCTAGTGGTCAAAGCGGGAGGGCCCGGAATGAGCAGTTCTTC.

This chain uses TRBV6-5 with TRBJ2-5; TRBD2 agrees at 9 bases. The germline gives CDR1 MNHEY, CDR2 SVGAGI. V trimming: 2 bases; J trimming: 5 bases; junction bases outside the gene matches: 3. This CDR3 contains 14 residues. Written as DNA, the CDR3 is TGTGCCAGCAGTTACGCGGGAGGGCGTGAGACCCAGTACTTC. The encoded protein is CASSYAGGRETQYF.

A few counts support this clonotype. The chain has TRBV12-3 or TRBV12-4 and TRBJ2-3, with 7 bases identical to TRBD2. The trim removed 3 bases at V and 3 bases at J, leaving 6 bases unmatched. This CDR3 region has 15 residues. The chain's CDR3 is CASSFLLAATDTQYF. CDR3 DNA: TGTGCCAGCAGTTTTCTGCTAGCGGCAACAGATACGCAGTATTTT.

The genes are TRBV5-6 and TRBJ1-2; D may be TRBD1 (6 bases). Germline V lookup: CDR1 SGHDT, CDR2 YYEEEE. CDR3 length equals 17 residues. The V and J ends lost 2 bases and 3 bases respectively, with 20 bases between them. Here the CDR3 reads CASSFRGSPSQYYGYTF. The CDR3 coding sequence is TGTGCCAGCAGCTTCAGGGGTAGCCCTAGCCAGTACTATGGCTACACCTTC. Filled out from reference TRBV5-6 and TRBJ1-2, the complete variable domain reads DAGVTQSPTHLIKTRGQQVTLRCSPKSGHDTVSWYQQALGQGPQFIFQYYEEEERQRGNFPDRFSGHQFPNYSSELNVNALLLGDSALYLCASSFRGSPSQYYGYTFGSGTRLTVV.